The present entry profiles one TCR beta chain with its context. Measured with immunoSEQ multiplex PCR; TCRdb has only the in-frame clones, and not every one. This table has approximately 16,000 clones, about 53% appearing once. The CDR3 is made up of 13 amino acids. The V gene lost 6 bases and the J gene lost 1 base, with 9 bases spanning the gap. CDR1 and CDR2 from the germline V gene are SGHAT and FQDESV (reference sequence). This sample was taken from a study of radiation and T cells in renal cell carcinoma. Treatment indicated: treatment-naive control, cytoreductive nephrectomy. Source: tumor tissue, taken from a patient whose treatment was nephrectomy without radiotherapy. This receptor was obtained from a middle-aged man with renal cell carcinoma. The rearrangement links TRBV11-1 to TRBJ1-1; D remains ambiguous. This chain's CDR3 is CASRNTANTEAFF. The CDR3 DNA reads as TGTGCCAGCAGGAACACAGCGAACACTGAAGCTTTCTTT.